This T cell receptor beta chain was recorded in a study of T cells in Graves' hyperthyroidism and ophthalmopathy. From RNA transcripts, TCR beta CDR3 regions were amplified. In the first-round RT-PCR of the TCR CDR3, the HTBI primer set was used. TCRdb re-called the multiplex PCR reads with MiXCR, one entry per CDR3 protein. The sample yields approximately 600,000 distinct CDR3 sequences, approximately 13% seen once. This clonotype was counted ten times or more. The sample, blood from the first hyperthyroidism diagnosis, precedes any ophthalmopathy symptoms. It was 10 ml of fresh peripheral blood that supplied the PBMCs. The material sequenced was blood. The sequence derives from a woman aged 25 to 39 with Graves' hyperthyroidism that later progressed to Graves' ophthalmopathy.

The CDR3 here is CATSRGASGVLETQYF. The CDR3 coding sequence is TGTGCCACCAGCAGAGGGGCTAGCGGGGTCTTGGAGACCCAGTACTTC. This chain links TRBV15 with TRBJ2-5; 9 bases are a match to TRBD2. From germline, CDR1 is LNHNV and CDR2 YYDKDF (reference sequence). CDR3 length equals 16 residues. The V and J ends lost 1 base and 5 bases, in that order; junction bases with no gene match: 8.